Sequencing of this T cell receptor (beta chain) was carried out in a study of human T cells and chemical hapten exposure. Study summary: Patients had diphenylcyclopropenone applied to the scalp weekly throughout the approximately 22-week study. Study findings and constraints: Compared with pre-sensitization or healthy control sets, expanded TCRs clustered more.

This clonotype was recorded at least ten times. What it recognizes is unknown. CDR3 length equals 16 residues. V shed 7 bases and J 5 bases; nucleotides not matched to a gene: 14. Germline V CDR1 and CDR2: MNHNY, SVGAGI (reference sequence). Time point: patch test 1, 2 weeks after DPC sensitization. Treatment here: therapeutic diphenylcyclopropenone sensitization with weekly scalp DPC. Individual cDNA molecules had unique molecular identifiers attached to them by the library. MiXCR was run by TCRdb on the RACE reads, yielding one entry per CDR3 protein. Of some 81,000 distinct CDR3 sequences in the sample, around 7% were seen once.

The rearrangement links TRBV6-6 to TRBJ2-1, with 7 bases that match TRBD2. The receptor was derived from a woman aged 25 to 45 with alopecia areata. Some clones in this sample may be carry-over from other donors' samples. The material was whole blood, obtained in connection with sensitization to the hapten diphenylcyclopropenone (DPC). CDR3 sequence (DNA): TGTGCCAGCACCCAACTCCCCAGCGGGATCAACAATGAGCAGTTCTTC. Its protein is CASTQLPSGINNEQFF.